The 10 T cell receptor beta chains below come from one sample, sequenced in a study of blood T cell repertoires in COVID-19. Generated by immunoSEQ multiplex PCR, the TCRdb table keeps only in-frame clones and is missing some. There are some 160,000 clones in the sample; around 82% occur only once, and around 19% lies in the top ten. Sequencing input: peripheral blood. These receptors originate from a woman in her seventies who had recovered from COVID-19.

This clone was observed a handful of times. The chain carries TRBV2 and TRBJ1-2; 7 bases fit TRBD1. V trimming: 6 bases; J trimming: 5 bases; junction bases outside the gene matches: 12. CDR1 SNHLY and CDR2 FYNNEI come from the germline V gene. The CDR3 runs 15 residues. CDR3 loop: CASRSRWTGIYGYTF. In DNA, the CDR3 is TGTGCCAGCAGGAGCCGTTGGACAGGCATTTATGGCTACACCTTC.

This chain connects TRBV18 to TRBJ2-6; D gene ambiguous. The CDR3 is made up of 16 amino acids. Trimming took 3 bases from V and 0 from J, leaving 9 bases between them. Germline V gene data show CDR1 as KGHSH and CDR2 as LQKENI. The CDR3 DNA reads as TGTGCCAGCTCACCCGGAGCAGTCTCTGGGGCCAACGTCCTGACTTTC. It encodes CASSPGAVSGANVLTF.

This clone was observed a handful of times. This chain links TRBV29-1 with TRBJ1-1; no reliable D call. Germline CDR1 is SQVTM and CDR2 is ANQGSEA. This CDR3 has 15 amino acids. V lost 4 bases, J lost 5 bases, and 20 bases lay in between. CDR3 loop: CSVAGFPGTGTEAFF. In nucleotides, the CDR3 is TGCAGCGTTGCCGGTTTCCCGGGAACTGGGACTGAAGCTTTCTTT.

The chain uses TRBV6-5 and TRBJ2-5; D perhaps matches TRBD2 (6 bases). There are 15 residues in the CDR3. Deletions cut 10 bases from V and 4 bases from J, with 22 bases between. Looked up from germline, CDR1 is MNHEY and CDR2 is SVGAGI. The CDR3 protein is CATSPQLAIRETQYF. As DNA, the CDR3 is TGTGCCACATCACCCCAACTAGCAATCCGAGAGACCCAGTACTTC.

This clone was recorded only once. As DNA, the CDR3 is TGTGCCAGCAGCCCTCGACCTAGGGAGGAGACCCAGTACTTC. This sequence encodes CASSPRPREETQYF. This chain uses TRBV9 with TRBJ2-5, with D possibly TRBD2 on 5 matching bases. This CDR3 has 14 residues. Trimming left V 4 bases short and J 5 bases short, with 15 bases between. Germline V gene data show CDR1 as SGDLS and CDR2 as YYNGEE.

The chain couples TRBV6-5 to TRBJ2-7; D uncertain. CDR1 and CDR2 (germline): MNHEY, SVGAGI. The CDR3 totals 14 residues. Trimming left V 2 bases short and J 2 bases short, with 10 bases between. CDR3 loop: CASSYPGRTYEQYF. CDR3 coding DNA: TGTGCCAGCAGTTACCCCGGTCGCACCTACGAGCAGTACTTC.

This clone was seen ten or more times. This chain joins TRBV5-8 and TRBJ1-2, with D possibly being TRBD1 (5 bases). The V end was cut by 3 bases, the J end by 5 bases, with 14 bases between. The CDR3 runs to 14 residues. Germline values: CDR1 SGHTS, CDR2 YDEGEE. CDR3 nucleotides: TGTGCCAGCAGCTCTCCGGGGGGGGAGTATGGCTACACCTTC. Amino acid sequence: CASSSPGGEYGYTF.

The J gene is TRBJ1-5, the V gene TRBV6-5; D is possibly TRBD1 (5 bases). The CDR3 has 15 amino acids. Per the germline V gene, CDR1 is MNHEY and CDR2 is SVGAGI. V was trimmed by 6 bases and J by 4 bases, leaving 16 bases between them. The CDR3 region is CASRGQPRGNQPQHF. As DNA, the CDR3 is TGTGCCAGCAGGGGCCAACCCCGGGGGAATCAGCCCCAGCATTTT.

The chain is built from TRBV18 and TRBJ2-1; D remains ambiguous. Germline-derived CDR1 and CDR2 are KGHSH and LQKENI. This CDR3 has 11 amino acids. Trimming left V 5 bases short and J 9 bases short, with 8 bases between. The CDR3: CASSARGEQFF. CDR3 nucleotide sequence: TGTGCCAGCTCAGCCCGCGGTGAGCAGTTCTTC.

The J gene is TRBJ2-1, the V gene TRBV12-3 or TRBV12-4; TRBD1 might be the D (5 bases). This CDR3 contains 12 residues. Between the trimmed V and J ends, which lost 7 bases and 9 bases, there was a span of 13 bases. The CDR3 spells CASTKGWGEQFF. In DNA, the CDR3 is TGTGCCAGCACCAAGGGGTGGGGTGAGCAGTTCTTC.